The clone carrying this T cell receptor (beta chain) was seen more than once but under ten times. The sample belongs to a study of blood T cells in healthy people across ages. Study information: About one barcoded TCR beta cDNA was captured per two T cells.

Donors were systemically healthy Caucasian individuals from Russia aged roughly 6 to 100 years. A J-beta primer mix and a sample-barcoded 5' primer were used in a second PCR of about 7 to 11 cycles. Sequencing of every sample gave 2.5 million or more CDR3-containing paired-end reads. TCRdb reanalysed the 5' RACE reads using MiXCR and keeps one entry per CDR3 protein. The sample holds a few hundred thousand distinct CDR3 sequences, about 28% seen once. Trimming removed 4 bases from V and 7 bases from J; junction bases left unmatched: 11. The CDR3 contains 16 residues. CDR1 is LGHDT, CDR2 YNNKEL, per germline (reference sequence). These same data were also listed under a study on T cells of mothers and their children. According to that study: Biologically related mothers and children overlapped slightly more than unrelated pairs, a non-significant difference.

Sequencing was carried out using blood. The source of this sequence is a boy younger than 10 in good health. V is TRBV3-1 and J is TRBJ2-5, with 11 bases identical to TRBD2. The CDR3 nucleotides are TGTGCCAGCAGCCTCCTAGCGGGAGGTAGGGTGGGGACCCAGTACTTC. Amino acid sequence: CASSLLAGGRVGTQYF.